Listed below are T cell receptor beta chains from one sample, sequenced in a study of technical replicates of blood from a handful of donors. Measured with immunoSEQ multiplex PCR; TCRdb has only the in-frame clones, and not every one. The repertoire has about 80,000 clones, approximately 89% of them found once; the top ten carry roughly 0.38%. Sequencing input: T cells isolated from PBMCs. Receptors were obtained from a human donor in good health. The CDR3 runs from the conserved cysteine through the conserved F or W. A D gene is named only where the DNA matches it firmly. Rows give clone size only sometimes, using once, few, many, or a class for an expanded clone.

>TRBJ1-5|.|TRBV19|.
CASSYRSQNQPQHF
TGTGCCAGTAGTTACCGGAGCCAGAATCAGCCCCAGCATTTT
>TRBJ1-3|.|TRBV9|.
CASSVTDGNTIYF
TGTGCCAGCAGCGTAACAGATGGAAACACCATATATTTT
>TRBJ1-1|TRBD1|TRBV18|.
CASSPGGQGAFF
TGTGCCAGCTCACCTGGGGGACAGGGAGCTTTCTTT
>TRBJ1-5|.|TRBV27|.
CASSNNNQPQHF
TGTGCCAGCAGTAACAACAATCAGCCCCAGCATTTT
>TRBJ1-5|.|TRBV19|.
CASSPRQANQPQHF
TGTGCCAGTAGTCCCCGACAGGCTAATCAGCCCCAGCATTTT
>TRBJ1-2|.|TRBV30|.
CAWMGSSNYGYTF
TGTGCCTGGATGGGCAGTTCTAACTATGGCTACACCTTC
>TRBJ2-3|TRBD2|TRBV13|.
CASSATSGRTDTQYF
TGTGCCAGCAGCGCCACTAGCGGGCGCACAGATACGCAGTATTTT
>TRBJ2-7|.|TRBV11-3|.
CASSLNLVYEQYF
TGTGCCAGCAGCTTAAATCTCGTATACGAGCAGTACTTC
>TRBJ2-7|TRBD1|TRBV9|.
CASSVGTGGVYEQYF
TGTGCCAGCAGCGTAGGGACAGGGGGGGTCTACGAGCAGTACTTC
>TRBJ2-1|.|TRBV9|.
CASSPGLRGLRNEQFF
TGTGCCAGCAGCCCGGGACTCCGGGGGTTACGGAATGAGCAGTTCTTC
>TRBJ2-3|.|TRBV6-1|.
CASRMVADTQYF
TGTGCCAGTCGAATGGTAGCAGATACGCAGTATTTT
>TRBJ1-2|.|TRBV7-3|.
CASSLTGTGNGYTF
TGTGCCAGCAGCTTAACGGGAACGGGGAATGGCTACACCTTC
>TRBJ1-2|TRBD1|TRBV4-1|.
CASSQGGQGSYGYTF
TGCGCCAGCAGCCAAGGAGGACAGGGGAGCTATGGCTACACCTTC
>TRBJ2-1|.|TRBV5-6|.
CASSLVTGTSFF
TGTGCCAGCAGCTTAGTGACCGGGACTTCGTTCTTC
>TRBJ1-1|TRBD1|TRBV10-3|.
CAITPGQGGEAFF
TGTGCCATCACCCCGGGACAGGGGGGGGAAGCTTTCTTT
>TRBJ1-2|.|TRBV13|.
CASSPVDSNYGYTF
TGTGCCAGCAGCCCCGTAGACTCTAACTATGGCTACACCTTC
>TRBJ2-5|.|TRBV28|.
CASSDSPETQYF
TGTGCCAGCAGTGACAGTCCAGAGACCCAGTACTTC
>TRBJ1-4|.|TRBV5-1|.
CASSKWESTNEKLFF
TGCGCCAGCAGCAAATGGGAGTCAACTAATGAAAAACTGTTTTTT
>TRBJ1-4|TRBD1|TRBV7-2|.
CASSPTGMTTEKLFF
TGTGCCAGCAGCCCGACAGGGATGACGACTGAAAAACTGTTTTTT
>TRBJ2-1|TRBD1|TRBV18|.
CASSPRDSATYNEQFF
TGTGCCAGCTCACCTCGGGACAGCGCAACCTACAATGAGCAGTTCTTC
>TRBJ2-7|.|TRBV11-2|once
CASSLLGPAINEQYF
TGTGCCAGCAGCCTACTAGGCCCCGCAATAAACGAGCAGTACTTC
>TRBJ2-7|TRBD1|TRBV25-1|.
CASSSASRGRYEQYF
TGTGCCAGCAGCTCGGCGTCCAGGGGGAGATACGAGCAGTACTTC
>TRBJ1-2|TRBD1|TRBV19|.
CATKDREGYGYTF
TGTGCCACAAAGGACAGGGAGGGCTATGGCTACACCTTC
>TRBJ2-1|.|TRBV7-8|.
CASSPSGGGIGYNEQFF
TGTGCCAGCAGCCCGAGTGGCGGAGGGATAGGTTACAATGAGCAGTTCTTC
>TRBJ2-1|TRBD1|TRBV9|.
CASSVGTGADEQFF
TGTGCCAGCAGCGTCGGGACAGGGGCTGATGAGCAGTTCTTC
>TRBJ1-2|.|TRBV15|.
CATSYTGSLSYGYTF
TGTGCCACCAGCTATACAGGGAGCCTGTCCTATGGCTACACCTTC
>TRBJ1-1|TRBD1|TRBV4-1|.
CASSLRQGAYTEAFF
TGCGCCAGCAGCCTCCGACAGGGGGCTTACACTGAAGCTTTCTTT
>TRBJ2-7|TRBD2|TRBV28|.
CASSTGTSGPYEQYF
TGTGCCAGCAGTACCGGGACTAGCGGACCGTACGAGCAGTACTTC
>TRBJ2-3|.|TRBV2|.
CATLSTDTQYF
TGTGCCACCCTATCCACAGATACGCAGTATTTT
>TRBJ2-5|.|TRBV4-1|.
CASSQGSGGETQYF
TGCGCCAGCAGCCAAGGTAGCGGTGGGGAGACCCAGTACTTC
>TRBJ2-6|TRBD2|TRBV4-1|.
CASSQEGLAGGKGGANVLTF
TGCGCCAGCAGCCAAGAGGGGCTAGCGGGAGGTAAGGGTGGGGCCAACGTCCTGACTTTC
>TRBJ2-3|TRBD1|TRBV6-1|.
CASSLTTGVGDTQYF
TGTGCCAGCAGTTTAACGACAGGGGTCGGCGATACGCAGTATTTT
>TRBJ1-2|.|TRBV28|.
CASTSGVSNYGYTF
TGTGCCAGCACCTCAGGGGTATCTAACTATGGCTACACCTTC
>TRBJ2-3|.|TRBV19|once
CASSIQGTTDTQYF
TGTGCCAGTAGTATACAGGGGACCACAGATACGCAGTATTTT
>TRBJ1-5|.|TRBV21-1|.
CASILGGTGDQPQHF
TGTGCCAGCATCTTGGGGGGGACAGGGGATCAGCCCCAGCATTTT
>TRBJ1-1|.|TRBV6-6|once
CASSPTRDYTEAFF
TGTGCCAGCAGTCCAACTAGGGACTACACTGAAGCTTTCTTT
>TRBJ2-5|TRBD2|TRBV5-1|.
CASSLGSSGSYETQYF
TGCGCCAGCAGCTTGGGATCTAGCGGGAGTTATGAGACCCAGTACTTC
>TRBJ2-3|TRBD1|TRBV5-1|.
CASSLRQGPDTQYF
TGCGCCAGCAGCCTGCGACAGGGACCAGATACGCAGTATTTT
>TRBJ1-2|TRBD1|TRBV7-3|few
CASRDTGGRGYTF
TGTGCCAGCAGGGATACAGGGGGCAGAGGCTACACCTTC
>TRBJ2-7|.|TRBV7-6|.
CASSVSRYEQYF
TGTGCCAGCAGCGTCAGTCGCTACGAGCAGTACTTC
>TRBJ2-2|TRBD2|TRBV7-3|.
CASRLMTSGTGELFF
TGTGCCAGCAGGCTAATGACTAGCGGGACCGGGGAGCTGTTTTTT
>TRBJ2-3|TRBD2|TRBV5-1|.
CASSFPTSGTDTQYF
TGCGCCAGCAGCTTTCCGACTAGCGGCACAGATACGCAGTATTTT
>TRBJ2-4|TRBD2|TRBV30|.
CAWSRPAGGLNIQYF
TGTGCCTGGAGCAGGCCAGCGGGAGGTCTAAACATTCAGTACTTC
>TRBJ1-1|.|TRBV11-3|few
CASSLTGGATEAFF
TGTGCCAGCAGCTTAACCGGGGGGGCGACTGAAGCTTTCTTT
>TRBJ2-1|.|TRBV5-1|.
CASTPGSYNEQFF
TGCGCCAGCACCCCGGGCTCCTACAATGAGCAGTTCTTC
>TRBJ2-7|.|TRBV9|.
CASSVGGSGYEQYF
TGTGCCAGCAGCGTAGGTGGGAGCGGCTACGAGCAGTACTTC
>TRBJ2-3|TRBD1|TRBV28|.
CASSQGVIGVGDTQYF
TGTGCCAGCAGTCAGGGGGTAATAGGGGTCGGAGATACGCAGTATTTT
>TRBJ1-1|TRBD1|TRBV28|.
CASRRQGVRGNTEAFF
TGTGCCAGCAGACGACAGGGGGTAAGAGGGAACACTGAAGCTTTCTTT
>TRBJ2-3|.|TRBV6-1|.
CASSVALAFSTDTQYF
TGTGCCAGCAGTGTGGCTCTAGCGTTCAGCACAGATACGCAGTATTTT
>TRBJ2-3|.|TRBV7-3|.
CASSFSTDTQYF
TGTGCCAGCAGCTTCTCCACAGATACGCAGTATTTT
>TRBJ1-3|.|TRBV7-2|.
CASSFLTGSGNTIYF
TGTGCCAGCAGCTTCTTGACGGGATCTGGAAACACCATATATTTT
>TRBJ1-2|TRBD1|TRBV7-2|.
CASSLKGGDRGSYGYTF
TGTGCCAGCAGCTTAAAGGGCGGGGACAGGGGGTCCTATGGCTACACCTTC
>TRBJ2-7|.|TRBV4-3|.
CASSQDDPRTEESEQYF
TGCGCCAGCAGCCAAGATGACCCCCGGACAGAGGAGTCCGAGCAGTACTTC
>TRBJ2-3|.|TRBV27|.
CASSRLGGGPVDTQYF
TGTGCCAGCAGTCGTTTAGGGGGAGGGCCAGTAGATACGCAGTATTTT
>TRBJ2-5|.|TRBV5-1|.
CASSSLRGNVKRGEETQYF
TGCGCCAGCAGCTCCCTCCGGGGGAACGTTAAGCGCGGAGAAGAGACCCAGTACTTC